Presented here are 32 T cell receptor beta chains from one specimen sequenced in a study of blood T cell repertoires in COVID-19. Here immunoSEQ multiplex PCR was the method, and the copy in TCRdb shows in-frame clones only, minus some. The sample includes around 310,000 clones, roughly 86% of them seen just once. Sequenced sample: PBMCs or T cells enriched from blood (not recorded which). The source of these receptors is a woman aged 30 to 39 who had recovered from COVID-19.

This clone was counted a single time. The chain links TRBV5-6 to TRBJ2-5; 9 bases align to TRBD1. There are 16 residues in the CDR3. Trimming at V came to 5 bases and at J to 3 bases, leaving 11 bases not matched to a gene. CDR1 and CDR2 from the germline V gene are SGHDT and YYEEEE. Here the CDR3 reads CASSWDRTGDKETQYF. The CDR3 DNA is TGTGCCAGCAGTTGGGATCGGACAGGGGACAAAGAGACCCAGTACTTC.

The rearrangement links TRBV5-1 to TRBJ1-1; D unclear. Germline V gene data show CDR1 as SGHRS and CDR2 as YFSETQ. Trimming removed 0 bases at V and 4 bases at J, with 10 bases between. The CDR3 runs to 14 residues. CDR3 residues: CASSLGSLSTEAFF. Here the CDR3 DNA reads TGCGCCAGCAGCTTGGGGTCACTGAGCACTGAAGCTTTCTTT.

The chain combines TRBV7-8 with TRBJ1-5, with TRBD1 matching 9 bases. Trimming cost V 5 bases and J 5 bases; bases outside gene matches: 7. There are 15 residues in the CDR3. The germline V gene encodes CDR1 SGHVS and CDR2 FQNEAQ. The CDR3 bases are TGTGCCAGCAGCCGCCGGGACAGGGTTGATCAGCCCCAGCATTTT. Encoded protein: CASSRRDRVDQPQHF.

The genes are TRBV2 and TRBJ1-1; TRBD1 matches 12 bases. There are 15 residues in the CDR3. Trimming cost V 8 bases and J 0 bases; bases outside gene matches: 4. Germline V gives CDR1 SNHLY, CDR2 FYNNEI. The CDR3 spells CASGTGGAMNTEAFF. The CDR3 nucleotides are TGTGCCAGCGGGACAGGGGGCGCAATGAACACTGAAGCTTTCTTT.

This clone was observed a few times. This chain links TRBV10-1 with TRBJ2-5; 14 positions agree with TRBD2. The CDR3 contains 17 residues. The V and J ends lost 2 bases and 4 bases, in that order; junction bases with no gene match: 6. Looked up from germline, CDR1 is WNHNN and CDR2 is SYGVQD (reference sequence). In nucleotides, the CDR3 is TGCGCCAGCAGTGAGCCCGGACTAGCGGGAGGTGGAGAGACCCAGTACTTC. Encoded protein: CASSEPGLAGGGETQYF.

The chain links TRBV28 to TRBJ1-2; tentatively, D is TRBD1 (6 bases). CDR1 and CDR2 (germline): MDHEN, SYDVKM. V gave up 7 bases and J gave up 4 bases, with 10 bases separating them. This CDR3 region has 12 residues. The CDR3 DNA is TGTGCCAGCACCGGACAGTCCTATGGCTACACCTTC. Translating it yields CASTGQSYGYTF.

The CDR3 sequence: CASSLLRDRDTGELFF. DNA for the CDR3: TGTGCCAGCAGTTTATTGCGGGATCGCGACACCGGGGAGCTGTTTTTT. The chain employs TRBV27 and TRBJ2-2; D might be TRBD2 (6 bases). The CDR3 runs to 16 residues. Germline V gene sequence: CDR1 MNHEY, CDR2 SMNVEV (reference sequence). Trimming pared 1 base from V and 3 bases from J, leaving 12 bases between.

The V and J genes are TRBV5-1 and TRBJ2-3, with 10 positions matching TRBD2. The CDR3 covers 15 residues. Germline CDR1 and CDR2: SGHRS and YFSETQ. Losses at the gene ends were 2 bases for V and 6 bases for J; bases not matched to a gene: 6. The CDR3 nucleotides read TGCGCCAGCAGCTTTGTAGCGGGAGGCCCCGATACGCAGTATTTT. It yields the protein CASSFVAGGPDTQYF.

The sample holds one count of this clone. The chain joins TRBV18 to TRBJ2-7, with TRBD1 matching 10 bases. Germline CDR1 reads KGHSH; CDR2 reads LQKENI. Trimming removed 6 bases from V and 6 bases from J; junction bases left unmatched: 8. The CDR3 sequence is 14 residues long. DNA of the CDR3: TGTGCCAGCTCCCCGGGACAGGGGCCGATCGAGCAGTACTTC. It translates to CASSPGQGPIEQYF.

The chain employs TRBV6-4 and TRBJ1-1; D gene unclear. V lost 3 bases and J lost 2, with 7 bases in between. This CDR3 has 13 amino acids. Germline V lookup: CDR1 MRHNA, CDR2 SNTAGT. The CDR3 sequence is CASSDWHNTEAFF. The CDR3 DNA sequence: TGTGCCAGCAGTGATTGGCATAACACTGAAGCTTTCTTT.

This clone came up once. The chain recombines TRBV24-1 with TRBJ1-2; possible D gene TRBD1, 5 bases. The CDR3 has 13 amino acids. Germline CDR1 reads KGHDR; CDR2 reads SFDVKD. V dropped 0 bases and J dropped 5 bases, with 6 bases sitting between them. CDR3 bases: TGTGCCACCAGTGATTTGTCAGGGTATGGCTACACCTTC. Amino acid sequence: CATSDLSGYGYTF.

This chain connects TRBV6-5 to TRBJ2-7; TRBD1 agrees at 7 bases. Unmatched junction bases numbered 4, after V lost 0 bases and J lost 2 bases. The germline V gene encodes CDR1 MNHEY and CDR2 SVGAGI. The CDR3 length is 15 residues. The DNA of the CDR3 is TGTGCCAGCAGTTACTCTTGGACAGGCACCTACGAGCAGTACTTC. This translates into CASSYSWTGTYEQYF.

This chain uses TRBV7-9 with TRBJ2-3; maybe TRBD2 (6 bases). This CDR3 has 12 amino acids. Between the trimmed V and J ends, which lost 6 bases and 4 bases, there was a span of 8 bases. CDR1 is SEHNR and CDR2 is FQNEAQ in the germline V gene (reference sequence). CDR3 in DNA: TGTGCCAGCAGGGGGGGATCAGATACGCAGTATTTT. It specifies CASRGGSDTQYF.

V is TRBV11-2 and J is TRBJ2-3; a weak D match, TRBD1 (5 bases). The length of the CDR3 is 16 residues. Germline CDR1 reads SGHAT; CDR2 reads FQNNGV. The V and J ends lost 5 bases and 3 bases respectively, with 18 bases between them. The CDR3 spells CASSPRQIPDTDTQYF. As DNA, the CDR3 is TGTGCCAGCAGCCCACGACAGATACCGGATACAGATACGCAGTATTTT.

This chain joins TRBV6-2 or TRBV6-3 and TRBJ2-1, with 10 bases aligning to TRBD2. The V gene end was trimmed by 5 bases and the J gene end by 6 bases; junction bases not matched to a gene: 10. Germline V lookup: CDR1 MNHEY, CDR2 SVGEGT. CDR3 length: 16 residues. CDR3 in amino acids: CASSLLGGLATNEQFF. In nucleotides, the CDR3 is TGTGCCAGCAGTCTATTGGGGGGACTAGCGACCAATGAGCAGTTCTTC.

The rearrangement joins TRBV6-2 or TRBV6-3 to TRBJ1-5; D is perhaps TRBD1 (5 bases). Germline V gene sequence: CDR1 MNHEY, CDR2 SVGEGT. This CDR3 is 16 amino acids long. Trimming took 2 bases from V and 6 from J, leaving 17 bases between them. DNA for the CDR3: TGTGCCAGCAGTTACGGACGACAGCGCGGGGGTCAGCCCCAGCATTTT. Translating it yields CASSYGRQRGGQPQHF.

This chain joins TRBV2 and TRBJ1-5, with 10 bases that match TRBD1. CDR1 is SNHLY and CDR2 is FYNNEI in the germline V gene. This CDR3 region has 16 residues. V dropped 2 bases and J dropped 1; count of bases not matched to a gene: 2. CDR3: CASSERDRGSNQPQHF. DNA of the CDR3: TGTGCCAGCAGTGAAAGGGACAGGGGAAGCAATCAGCCCCAGCATTTT.

The rearrangement links TRBV11-3 to TRBJ2-1, with 13 bases lining up with TRBD2. V was clipped by 3 bases and J by 9 bases; unmatched bases: 5. The CDR3 length is 15 residues. The germline V gene has CDR1 SGHNT and CDR2 YENEEA. The CDR3 region is CASSFTSGRASEQFF. The CDR3 nucleotides read TGTGCCAGCAGCTTTACTAGCGGGAGGGCCTCTGAGCAGTTCTTC.

This clone was observed a handful of times. CDR3 DNA: TGTGCCAGCAAGTTTAGTGTGGCAGGTTCTAACACCGGGGAGCTGTTTTTT. It is translated as CASKFSVAGSNTGELFF. V gene TRBV5-5 combines with J gene TRBJ2-2, with no clear D. CDR1 is SGHKS, CDR2 YYEKEE, per germline (reference sequence). The CDR3 runs 17 residues. Trimming took 6 bases from V and 2 from J, leaving 20 bases between them.

The chain carries TRBV18 and TRBJ1-1; tentatively, D is TRBD1 (6 bases). This CDR3 spans 16 amino acids. V was cut by 3 bases and J by 1 base, with 15 bases left in between. Germline assignment: CDR1 KGHSH and CDR2 LQKENI. This chain's CDR3 is CASSPLNQGQNTEAFF. CDR3 bases: TGTGCCAGCTCACCTTTGAATCAGGGACAGAACACTGAAGCTTTCTTT.

This clone has just one count. This sequence joins TRBV28 and TRBJ1-5; 9 bases are shared with TRBD1. The CDR3 is 14 residues long. CDR1 and CDR2 (germline): MDHEN, SYDVKM. Losses at the gene ends were 7 bases for V and 4 bases for J; bases not matched to a gene: 5. CDR3 sequence reads: CASIRTGVNQPQHF. The CDR3 DNA reads as TGTGCCAGCATTAGGACAGGGGTGAATCAGCCCCAGCATTTT.

The chain has TRBV28 and TRBJ2-3; unclear D gene. V was pared by 5 bases and J by 2 bases, with 11 bases between. CDR1 and CDR2 (germline): MDHEN, SYDVKM. This CDR3 has 14 amino acids. CDR3 region: CASSPSTYTDTQYF. The CDR3 region has the DNA TGTGCCAGCAGTCCGAGCACGTACACAGATACGCAGTATTTT.

This clone was observed a single time. The chain carries TRBV12-3 or TRBV12-4 and TRBJ1-4, with a tentative D call TRBD1 (6 bases). The CDR3 is made up of 13 amino acids. V was cut by 3 bases and J by 11 bases, with 13 bases left in between. CDR3 loop: CASSFGGLKKLFF. DNA of the CDR3: TGTGCCAGCAGTTTCGGGGGGCTGAAGAAACTGTTTTTT.

This chain links TRBV6-4 with TRBJ1-4; TRBD1 matches 8 bases. CDR1 and CDR2 (germline): MRHNA, SNTAGT. CDR3 size: 14 residues. V shed 5 bases and J 6 bases; nucleotides not matched to a gene: 5. The CDR3 sequence: CASSQGAEDEKLFF. As DNA, the CDR3 is TGTGCCAGCAGTCAGGGGGCTGAGGATGAAAAACTGTTTTTT.

The V and J genes are TRBV6-6 and TRBJ1-1; tentatively, D is TRBD1 (5 bases). The CDR3 consists of 15 residues. V lost 5 bases to trimming and J lost 5 bases, with 18 bases between them. The germline V gene has CDR1 MNHNY and CDR2 SVGAGI (reference sequence). CDR3 residues: CASSPSQGIGTEAFF. Written as DNA, the CDR3 is TGTGCCAGCAGTCCGTCGCAGGGTATAGGGACTGAAGCTTTCTTT.

The rearrangement uses TRBV19 and TRBJ1-1; 7 bases line up with TRBD1. The germline gives CDR1 LNHDA, CDR2 SQIVND (reference sequence). With V trimmed by 1 base and J by 10 bases, 15 bases remained unmatched. This CDR3 region has 16 residues. CDR3: CASSIAQGKARYGAFF. CDR3 sequence (DNA): TGTGCCAGTAGTATAGCACAGGGGAAGGCGAGATATGGAGCTTTCTTT.

The V and J genes are TRBV2 and TRBJ2-3; D gene uncertain. The V end lost 1 base, the J end lost 3 bases, and 8 bases lay between the germline ends. In germline, CDR1 is SNHLY, CDR2 FYNNEI. This CDR3 is built from 14 residues. The CDR3 here is CASSEGLDTDTQYF. CDR3 DNA: TGTGCCAGCAGTGAAGGGCTAGATACAGATACGCAGTATTTT.

This chain uses TRBV30 with TRBJ2-7, with D perhaps matching TRBD2 (5 bases). This CDR3 has 12 residues. CDR1 and CDR2 (germline): GTSNPN, SVGIG (reference sequence). V was clipped by 1 base and J by 6 bases, with 10 bases between them. For the CDR3, the DNA is TGTGCCTGGAGTGCTCCTAGCTTCGAGCAGTACTTC. Amino acid sequence: CAWSAPSFEQYF. The full variable domain, with the rest looked up from reference TRBV30 and TRBJ2-7, is SQTIHQWPATLVQPVGSPLSLECTVEGTSNPNLYWYRQAAGRGLQLLFYSVGIGQISSEVPQNLSASRPQDRQFILSSKKLLLSDSGFYLCAWSAPSFEQYFGPGTRLTVT.

V and J are TRBV4-2 and TRBJ2-1; D remains ambiguous. CDR1 and CDR2 from the germline V gene are LGHNA and YNFKEQ. V was trimmed by 0 bases and J by 6 bases, leaving 12 bases between them. There are 15 residues in the CDR3. The CDR3 region has the DNA TGTGCCAGCAGCCAAGAAGTACAGAAAACCAATGAGCAGTTCTTC. Protein: CASSQEVQKTNEQFF.

The chain has TRBV28 and TRBJ2-1; no clear D gene. V was pared by 2 bases and J by 8 bases, with 16 bases between. The germline V gene encodes CDR1 MDHEN and CDR2 SYDVKM. The CDR3 is made up of 15 amino acids. The CDR3 loop is CASSLGPPIADEQFF. CDR3 in DNA: TGTGCCAGCAGTTTAGGTCCACCAATAGCCGATGAGCAGTTCTTC.

This chain connects TRBV7-2 to TRBJ1-1; D possibly corresponds to TRBD1 (6 bases). The CDR3 is 19 residues long. Germline CDR1 SGHTA, CDR2 FQGNSA. V lost 2 bases, J lost 1 base, and 23 bases lay in between. In DNA form, the CDR3 reads TGTGCCAGCAGCTTATATGGGGGCGCGCGTCTAGGCCCGAACACTGAAGCTTTCTTT. Translating it yields CASSLYGGARLGPNTEAFF.

The gene calls are TRBV4-2 and TRBJ2-7, with 11 bases aligning to TRBD2. V lost 4 bases, J lost 0 bases, and 2 bases stayed unmatched. CDR3 length equals 15 residues. CDR1 and CDR2 from the germline V gene are LGHNA and YNFKEQ. CDR3 sequence reads: CASSRTSGSSYEQYF. DNA of the CDR3: TGTGCCAGCAGCCGAACTAGCGGGAGCTCCTACGAGCAGTACTTC.